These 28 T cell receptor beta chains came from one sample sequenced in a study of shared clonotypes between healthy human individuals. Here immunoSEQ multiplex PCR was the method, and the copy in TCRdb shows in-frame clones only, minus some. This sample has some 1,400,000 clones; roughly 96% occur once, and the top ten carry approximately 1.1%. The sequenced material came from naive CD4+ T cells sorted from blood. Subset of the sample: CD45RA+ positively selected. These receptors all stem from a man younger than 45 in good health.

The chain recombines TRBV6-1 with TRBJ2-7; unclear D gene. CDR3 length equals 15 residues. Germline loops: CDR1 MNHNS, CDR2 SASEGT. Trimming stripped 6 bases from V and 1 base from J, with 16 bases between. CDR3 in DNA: TGTGCCAGCAGCGAAACCCCCCGGTATTCCTACGAGCAGTACTTC. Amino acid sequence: CASSETPRYSYEQYF.

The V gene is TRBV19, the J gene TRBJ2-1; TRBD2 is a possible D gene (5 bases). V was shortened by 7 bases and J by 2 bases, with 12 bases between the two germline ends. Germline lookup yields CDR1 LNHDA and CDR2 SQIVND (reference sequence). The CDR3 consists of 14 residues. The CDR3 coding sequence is TGTGCCAGTACCCCAAGGACTGCCTACAATGAGCAGTTCTTC. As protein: CASTPRTAYNEQFF.

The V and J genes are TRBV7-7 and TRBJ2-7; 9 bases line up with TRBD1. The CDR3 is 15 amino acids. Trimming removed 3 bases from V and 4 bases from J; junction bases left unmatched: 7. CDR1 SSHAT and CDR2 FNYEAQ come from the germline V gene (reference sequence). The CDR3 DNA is TGTGCCAGCAGCTTGGGACAGGGAGTAATGTACGAGCAGTACTTC. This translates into CASSLGQGVMYEQYF.

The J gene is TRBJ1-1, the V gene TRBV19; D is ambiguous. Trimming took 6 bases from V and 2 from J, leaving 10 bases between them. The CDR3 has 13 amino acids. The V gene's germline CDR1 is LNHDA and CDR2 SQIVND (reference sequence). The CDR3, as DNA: TGTGCCAGTAGCATGTGGCGAAACACTGAAGCTTTCTTT. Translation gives CASSMWRNTEAFF. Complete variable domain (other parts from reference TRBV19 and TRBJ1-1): DGGITQSPKYLFRKEGQNVTLSCEQNLNHDAMYWYRQDPGQGLRLIYYSQIVNDFQKGDIAEGYSVSREKKESFPLTVTSAQKNPTAFYLCASSMWRNTEAFFGQGTRLTVV.

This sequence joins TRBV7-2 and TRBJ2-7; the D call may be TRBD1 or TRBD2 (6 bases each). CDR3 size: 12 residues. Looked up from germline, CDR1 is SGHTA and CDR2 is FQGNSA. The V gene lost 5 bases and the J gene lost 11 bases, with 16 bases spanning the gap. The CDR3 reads CASSLEGGGEYF. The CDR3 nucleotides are TGTGCCAGCAGCCTAGAGGGGGGCGGGGAGTACTTC. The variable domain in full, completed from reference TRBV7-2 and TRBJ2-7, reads GAGVSQSPSNKVTEKGKDVELRCDPISGHTALYWYRQSLGQGLEFLIYFQGNSAPDKSGLPSDRFSAERTGGSVSTLTIQRTQQEDSAVYLCASSLEGGGEYFGPGTRLTVT.

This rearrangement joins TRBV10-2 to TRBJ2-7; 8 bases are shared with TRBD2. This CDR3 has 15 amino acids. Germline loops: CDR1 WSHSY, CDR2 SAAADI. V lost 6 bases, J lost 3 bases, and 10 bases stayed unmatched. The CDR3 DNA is TGCGCCAGCAGAGCCGGGACTAGTCCCCTCTACGAGCAGTACTTC. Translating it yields CASRAGTSPLYEQYF.

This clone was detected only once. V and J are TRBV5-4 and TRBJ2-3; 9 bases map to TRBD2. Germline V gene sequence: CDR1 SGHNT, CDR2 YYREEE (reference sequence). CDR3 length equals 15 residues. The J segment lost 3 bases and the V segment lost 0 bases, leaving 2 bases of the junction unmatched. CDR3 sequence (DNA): TGTGCCAGCAGCTTGGGCGGGGGGGGAACAGATACGCAGTATTTT. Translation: CASSLGGGGTDTQYF.

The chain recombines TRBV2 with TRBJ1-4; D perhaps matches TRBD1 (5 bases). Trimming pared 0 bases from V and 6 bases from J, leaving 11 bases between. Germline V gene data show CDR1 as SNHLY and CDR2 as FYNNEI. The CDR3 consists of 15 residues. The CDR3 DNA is TGTGCCAGCAGTGAAGCGGGGCCGGTTGATGAAAAACTGTTTTTT. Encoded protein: CASSEAGPVDEKLFF. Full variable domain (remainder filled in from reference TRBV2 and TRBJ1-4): EPEVTQTPSHQVTQMGQEVILRCVPISNHLYFYWYRQILGQKVEFLVSFYNNEISEKSEIFDDQFSVERPDGSNFTLKIRSTKLEDSAMYFCASSEAGPVDEKLFFGSGTQLSVL.

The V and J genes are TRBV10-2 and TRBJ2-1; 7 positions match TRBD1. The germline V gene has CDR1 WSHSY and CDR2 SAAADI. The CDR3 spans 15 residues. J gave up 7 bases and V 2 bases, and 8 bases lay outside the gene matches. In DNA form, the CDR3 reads TGCGCCAGCAGTGAGCAAGGGGGCGCTGGAAATGAGCAGTTCTTC. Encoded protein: CASSEQGGAGNEQFF.

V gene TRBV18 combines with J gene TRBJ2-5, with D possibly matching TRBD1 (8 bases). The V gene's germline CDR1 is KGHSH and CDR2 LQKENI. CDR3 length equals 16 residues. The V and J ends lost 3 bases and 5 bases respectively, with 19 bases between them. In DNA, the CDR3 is TGTGCCAGCTCACCGTTGCAGGGGGCGCGGGGGGAGACCCAGTACTTC. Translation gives CASSPLQGARGETQYF.

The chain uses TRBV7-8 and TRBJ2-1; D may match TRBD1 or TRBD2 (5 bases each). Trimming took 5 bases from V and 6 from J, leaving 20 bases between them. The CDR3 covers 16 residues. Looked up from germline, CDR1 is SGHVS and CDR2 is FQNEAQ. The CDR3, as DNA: TGTGCCAGCAGCCGCCGCCGGGACCTAGAGCTCAATGAGCAGTTCTTC. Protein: CASSRRRDLELNEQFF.

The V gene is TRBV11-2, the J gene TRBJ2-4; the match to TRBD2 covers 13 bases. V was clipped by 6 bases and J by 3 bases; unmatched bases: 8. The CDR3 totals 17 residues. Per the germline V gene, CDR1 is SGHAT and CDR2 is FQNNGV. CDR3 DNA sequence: TGTGCCAGCAGGGGACTAGCGGGACCTGGGGGCAAAAACATTCAGTACTTC. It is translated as CASRGLAGPGGKNIQYF.

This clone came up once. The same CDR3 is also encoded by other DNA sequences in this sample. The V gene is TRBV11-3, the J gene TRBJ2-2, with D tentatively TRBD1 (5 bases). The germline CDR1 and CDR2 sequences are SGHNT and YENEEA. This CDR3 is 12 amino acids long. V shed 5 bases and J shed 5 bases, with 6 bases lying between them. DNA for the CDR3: TGTGCCAGCAGCCCAGGGACCGGGGAGCTGTTTTTT. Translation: CASSPGTGELFF.

CDR3 coding DNA: TGTGCCAGCAGTGACCTCTACAATGAGCAGTTCTTC. This gives the protein CASSDLYNEQFF. The rearrangement links TRBV6-1 to TRBJ2-1; D gene ambiguous. This CDR3 is 12 amino acids long. The germline V gene encodes CDR1 MNHNS and CDR2 SASEGT. V gave up 3 bases and J gave up 3 bases, with 3 bases separating them.

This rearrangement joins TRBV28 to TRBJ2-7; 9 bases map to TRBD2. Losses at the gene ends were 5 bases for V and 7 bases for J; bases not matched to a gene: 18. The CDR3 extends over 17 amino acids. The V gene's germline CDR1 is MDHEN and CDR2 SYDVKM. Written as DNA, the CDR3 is TGTGCCAGCAGTCCCCAGGGGTTAGGCGGGAGGGGTAAAGAGCAGTACTTC. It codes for CASSPQGLGGRGKEQYF.

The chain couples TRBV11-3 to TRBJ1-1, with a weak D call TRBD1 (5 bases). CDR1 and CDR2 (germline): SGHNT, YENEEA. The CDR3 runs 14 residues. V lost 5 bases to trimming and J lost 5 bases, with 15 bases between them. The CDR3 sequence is CASSPGQGGTEAFF. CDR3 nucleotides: TGTGCCAGCAGCCCCGGGCAGGGTGGGACTGAAGCTTTCTTT.

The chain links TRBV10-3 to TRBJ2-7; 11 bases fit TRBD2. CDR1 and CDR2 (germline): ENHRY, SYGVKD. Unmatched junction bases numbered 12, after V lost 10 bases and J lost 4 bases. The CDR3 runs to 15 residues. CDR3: CATRDGTSGGYEQYF. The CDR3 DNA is TGTGCCACCAGAGATGGGACTAGCGGAGGGTACGAGCAGTACTTC.

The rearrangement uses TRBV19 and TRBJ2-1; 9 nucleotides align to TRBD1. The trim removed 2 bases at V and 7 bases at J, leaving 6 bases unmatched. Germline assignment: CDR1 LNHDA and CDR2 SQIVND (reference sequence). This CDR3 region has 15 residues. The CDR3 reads CASSIFGTGRNEQFF. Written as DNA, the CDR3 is TGTGCCAGTAGTATATTCGGGACAGGGAGGAATGAGCAGTTCTTC.

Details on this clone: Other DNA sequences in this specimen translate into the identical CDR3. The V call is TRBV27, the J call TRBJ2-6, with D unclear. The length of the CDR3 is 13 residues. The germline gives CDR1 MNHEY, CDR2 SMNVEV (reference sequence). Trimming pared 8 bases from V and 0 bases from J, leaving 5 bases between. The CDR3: CASRSSGANVLTF. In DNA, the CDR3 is TGTGCCAGCCGAAGCTCTGGGGCCAACGTCCTGACTTTC.

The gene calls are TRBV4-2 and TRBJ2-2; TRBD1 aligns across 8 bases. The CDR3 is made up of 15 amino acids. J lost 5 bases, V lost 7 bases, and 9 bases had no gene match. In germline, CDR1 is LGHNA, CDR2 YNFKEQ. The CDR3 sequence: CASNQGARGTGELFF. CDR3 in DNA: TGTGCCAGCAATCAGGGGGCCCGAGGGACCGGGGAGCTGTTTTTT.

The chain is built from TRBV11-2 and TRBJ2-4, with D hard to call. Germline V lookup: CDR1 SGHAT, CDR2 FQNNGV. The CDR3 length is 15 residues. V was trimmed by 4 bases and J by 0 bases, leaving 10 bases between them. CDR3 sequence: CASSSPGLAKNIQYF. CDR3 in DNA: TGTGCCAGCAGCTCTCCGGGTTTAGCCAAAAACATTCAGTACTTC.

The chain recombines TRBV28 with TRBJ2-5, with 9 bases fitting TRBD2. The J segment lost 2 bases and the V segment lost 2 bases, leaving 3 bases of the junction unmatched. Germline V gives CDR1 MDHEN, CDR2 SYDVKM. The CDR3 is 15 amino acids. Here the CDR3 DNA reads TGTGCCAGCAGTTTAGGGACTAGCAGACAAGAGACCCAGTACTTC. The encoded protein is CASSLGTSRQETQYF.

DNA for the CDR3: TGTGCCAGCAGACACACCACTAGCGGGAGGGGAGATACGCAGTATTTT. Translation gives CASRHTTSGRGDTQYF. The V call is TRBV7-8, the J call TRBJ2-3, with 13 bases aligning to TRBD2. The CDR3 totals 16 residues. Germline V gene sequence: CDR1 SGHVS, CDR2 FQNEAQ. Trimming took 6 bases from V and 5 from J; bases not matched to a gene: 8.

This chain's CDR3 is CASSPRAKTSGNTIYF. Here the CDR3 DNA reads TGTGCCAGCTCACCGCGTGCCAAGACGTCTGGAAACACCATATATTTT. The chain has TRBV18 and TRBJ1-3; D is ambiguous. The CDR3 totals 16 residues. The V gene's germline CDR1 is KGHSH and CDR2 LQKENI. V dropped 3 bases and J dropped 1 base, with 13 bases sitting between them.

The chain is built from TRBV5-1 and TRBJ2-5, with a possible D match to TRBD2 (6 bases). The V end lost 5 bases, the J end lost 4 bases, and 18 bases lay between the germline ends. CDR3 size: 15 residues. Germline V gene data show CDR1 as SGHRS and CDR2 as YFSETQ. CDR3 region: CASRPALGGGETQYF. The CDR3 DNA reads TGCGCCAGCAGACCTGCATTGGGAGGTGGAGAGACCCAGTACTTC.

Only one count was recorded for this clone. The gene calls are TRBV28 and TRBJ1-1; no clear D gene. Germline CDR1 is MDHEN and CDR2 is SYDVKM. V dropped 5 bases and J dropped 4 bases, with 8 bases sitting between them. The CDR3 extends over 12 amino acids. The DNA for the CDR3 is TGTGCCAGCAGTACCCCGCCCACTGAAGCTTTCTTT. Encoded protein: CASSTPPTEAFF. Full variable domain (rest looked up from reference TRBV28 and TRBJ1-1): DVKVTQSSRYLVKRTGEKVFLECVQDMDHENMFWYRQDPGLGLRLIYFSYDVKMKEKGDIPEGYSVSREKKERFSLILESASTNQTSMYLCASSTPPTEAFFGQGTRLTVV.

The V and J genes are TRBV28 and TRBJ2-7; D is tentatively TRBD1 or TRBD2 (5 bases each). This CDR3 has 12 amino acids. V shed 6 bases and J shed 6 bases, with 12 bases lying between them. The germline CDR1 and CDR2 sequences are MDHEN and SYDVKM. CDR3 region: CASRGDTREQYF. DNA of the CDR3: TGTGCCAGCAGGGGGGATACTCGCGAGCAGTACTTC. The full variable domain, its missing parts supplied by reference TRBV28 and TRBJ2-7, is DVKVTQSSRYLVKRTGEKVFLECVQDMDHENMFWYRQDPGLGLRLIYFSYDVKMKEKGDIPEGYSVSREKKERFSLILESASTNQTSMYLCASRGDTREQYFGPGTRLTVT.

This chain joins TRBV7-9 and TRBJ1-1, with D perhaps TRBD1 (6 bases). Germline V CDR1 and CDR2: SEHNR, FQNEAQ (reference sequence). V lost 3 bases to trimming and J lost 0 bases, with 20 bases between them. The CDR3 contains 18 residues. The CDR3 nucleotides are TGTGCCAGCAGCTTCCTAAGTCCAGGGGTATCTATGAACACTGAAGCTTTCTTT. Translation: CASSFLSPGVSMNTEAFF. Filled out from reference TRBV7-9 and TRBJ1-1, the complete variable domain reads DTGVSQNPRHKITKRGQNVTFRCDPISEHNRLYWYRQTLGQGPEFLTYFQNEAQLEKSRLLSDRFSAERPKGSFSTLEIQRTEQGDSAMYLCASSFLSPGVSMNTEAFFGQGTRLTVV.